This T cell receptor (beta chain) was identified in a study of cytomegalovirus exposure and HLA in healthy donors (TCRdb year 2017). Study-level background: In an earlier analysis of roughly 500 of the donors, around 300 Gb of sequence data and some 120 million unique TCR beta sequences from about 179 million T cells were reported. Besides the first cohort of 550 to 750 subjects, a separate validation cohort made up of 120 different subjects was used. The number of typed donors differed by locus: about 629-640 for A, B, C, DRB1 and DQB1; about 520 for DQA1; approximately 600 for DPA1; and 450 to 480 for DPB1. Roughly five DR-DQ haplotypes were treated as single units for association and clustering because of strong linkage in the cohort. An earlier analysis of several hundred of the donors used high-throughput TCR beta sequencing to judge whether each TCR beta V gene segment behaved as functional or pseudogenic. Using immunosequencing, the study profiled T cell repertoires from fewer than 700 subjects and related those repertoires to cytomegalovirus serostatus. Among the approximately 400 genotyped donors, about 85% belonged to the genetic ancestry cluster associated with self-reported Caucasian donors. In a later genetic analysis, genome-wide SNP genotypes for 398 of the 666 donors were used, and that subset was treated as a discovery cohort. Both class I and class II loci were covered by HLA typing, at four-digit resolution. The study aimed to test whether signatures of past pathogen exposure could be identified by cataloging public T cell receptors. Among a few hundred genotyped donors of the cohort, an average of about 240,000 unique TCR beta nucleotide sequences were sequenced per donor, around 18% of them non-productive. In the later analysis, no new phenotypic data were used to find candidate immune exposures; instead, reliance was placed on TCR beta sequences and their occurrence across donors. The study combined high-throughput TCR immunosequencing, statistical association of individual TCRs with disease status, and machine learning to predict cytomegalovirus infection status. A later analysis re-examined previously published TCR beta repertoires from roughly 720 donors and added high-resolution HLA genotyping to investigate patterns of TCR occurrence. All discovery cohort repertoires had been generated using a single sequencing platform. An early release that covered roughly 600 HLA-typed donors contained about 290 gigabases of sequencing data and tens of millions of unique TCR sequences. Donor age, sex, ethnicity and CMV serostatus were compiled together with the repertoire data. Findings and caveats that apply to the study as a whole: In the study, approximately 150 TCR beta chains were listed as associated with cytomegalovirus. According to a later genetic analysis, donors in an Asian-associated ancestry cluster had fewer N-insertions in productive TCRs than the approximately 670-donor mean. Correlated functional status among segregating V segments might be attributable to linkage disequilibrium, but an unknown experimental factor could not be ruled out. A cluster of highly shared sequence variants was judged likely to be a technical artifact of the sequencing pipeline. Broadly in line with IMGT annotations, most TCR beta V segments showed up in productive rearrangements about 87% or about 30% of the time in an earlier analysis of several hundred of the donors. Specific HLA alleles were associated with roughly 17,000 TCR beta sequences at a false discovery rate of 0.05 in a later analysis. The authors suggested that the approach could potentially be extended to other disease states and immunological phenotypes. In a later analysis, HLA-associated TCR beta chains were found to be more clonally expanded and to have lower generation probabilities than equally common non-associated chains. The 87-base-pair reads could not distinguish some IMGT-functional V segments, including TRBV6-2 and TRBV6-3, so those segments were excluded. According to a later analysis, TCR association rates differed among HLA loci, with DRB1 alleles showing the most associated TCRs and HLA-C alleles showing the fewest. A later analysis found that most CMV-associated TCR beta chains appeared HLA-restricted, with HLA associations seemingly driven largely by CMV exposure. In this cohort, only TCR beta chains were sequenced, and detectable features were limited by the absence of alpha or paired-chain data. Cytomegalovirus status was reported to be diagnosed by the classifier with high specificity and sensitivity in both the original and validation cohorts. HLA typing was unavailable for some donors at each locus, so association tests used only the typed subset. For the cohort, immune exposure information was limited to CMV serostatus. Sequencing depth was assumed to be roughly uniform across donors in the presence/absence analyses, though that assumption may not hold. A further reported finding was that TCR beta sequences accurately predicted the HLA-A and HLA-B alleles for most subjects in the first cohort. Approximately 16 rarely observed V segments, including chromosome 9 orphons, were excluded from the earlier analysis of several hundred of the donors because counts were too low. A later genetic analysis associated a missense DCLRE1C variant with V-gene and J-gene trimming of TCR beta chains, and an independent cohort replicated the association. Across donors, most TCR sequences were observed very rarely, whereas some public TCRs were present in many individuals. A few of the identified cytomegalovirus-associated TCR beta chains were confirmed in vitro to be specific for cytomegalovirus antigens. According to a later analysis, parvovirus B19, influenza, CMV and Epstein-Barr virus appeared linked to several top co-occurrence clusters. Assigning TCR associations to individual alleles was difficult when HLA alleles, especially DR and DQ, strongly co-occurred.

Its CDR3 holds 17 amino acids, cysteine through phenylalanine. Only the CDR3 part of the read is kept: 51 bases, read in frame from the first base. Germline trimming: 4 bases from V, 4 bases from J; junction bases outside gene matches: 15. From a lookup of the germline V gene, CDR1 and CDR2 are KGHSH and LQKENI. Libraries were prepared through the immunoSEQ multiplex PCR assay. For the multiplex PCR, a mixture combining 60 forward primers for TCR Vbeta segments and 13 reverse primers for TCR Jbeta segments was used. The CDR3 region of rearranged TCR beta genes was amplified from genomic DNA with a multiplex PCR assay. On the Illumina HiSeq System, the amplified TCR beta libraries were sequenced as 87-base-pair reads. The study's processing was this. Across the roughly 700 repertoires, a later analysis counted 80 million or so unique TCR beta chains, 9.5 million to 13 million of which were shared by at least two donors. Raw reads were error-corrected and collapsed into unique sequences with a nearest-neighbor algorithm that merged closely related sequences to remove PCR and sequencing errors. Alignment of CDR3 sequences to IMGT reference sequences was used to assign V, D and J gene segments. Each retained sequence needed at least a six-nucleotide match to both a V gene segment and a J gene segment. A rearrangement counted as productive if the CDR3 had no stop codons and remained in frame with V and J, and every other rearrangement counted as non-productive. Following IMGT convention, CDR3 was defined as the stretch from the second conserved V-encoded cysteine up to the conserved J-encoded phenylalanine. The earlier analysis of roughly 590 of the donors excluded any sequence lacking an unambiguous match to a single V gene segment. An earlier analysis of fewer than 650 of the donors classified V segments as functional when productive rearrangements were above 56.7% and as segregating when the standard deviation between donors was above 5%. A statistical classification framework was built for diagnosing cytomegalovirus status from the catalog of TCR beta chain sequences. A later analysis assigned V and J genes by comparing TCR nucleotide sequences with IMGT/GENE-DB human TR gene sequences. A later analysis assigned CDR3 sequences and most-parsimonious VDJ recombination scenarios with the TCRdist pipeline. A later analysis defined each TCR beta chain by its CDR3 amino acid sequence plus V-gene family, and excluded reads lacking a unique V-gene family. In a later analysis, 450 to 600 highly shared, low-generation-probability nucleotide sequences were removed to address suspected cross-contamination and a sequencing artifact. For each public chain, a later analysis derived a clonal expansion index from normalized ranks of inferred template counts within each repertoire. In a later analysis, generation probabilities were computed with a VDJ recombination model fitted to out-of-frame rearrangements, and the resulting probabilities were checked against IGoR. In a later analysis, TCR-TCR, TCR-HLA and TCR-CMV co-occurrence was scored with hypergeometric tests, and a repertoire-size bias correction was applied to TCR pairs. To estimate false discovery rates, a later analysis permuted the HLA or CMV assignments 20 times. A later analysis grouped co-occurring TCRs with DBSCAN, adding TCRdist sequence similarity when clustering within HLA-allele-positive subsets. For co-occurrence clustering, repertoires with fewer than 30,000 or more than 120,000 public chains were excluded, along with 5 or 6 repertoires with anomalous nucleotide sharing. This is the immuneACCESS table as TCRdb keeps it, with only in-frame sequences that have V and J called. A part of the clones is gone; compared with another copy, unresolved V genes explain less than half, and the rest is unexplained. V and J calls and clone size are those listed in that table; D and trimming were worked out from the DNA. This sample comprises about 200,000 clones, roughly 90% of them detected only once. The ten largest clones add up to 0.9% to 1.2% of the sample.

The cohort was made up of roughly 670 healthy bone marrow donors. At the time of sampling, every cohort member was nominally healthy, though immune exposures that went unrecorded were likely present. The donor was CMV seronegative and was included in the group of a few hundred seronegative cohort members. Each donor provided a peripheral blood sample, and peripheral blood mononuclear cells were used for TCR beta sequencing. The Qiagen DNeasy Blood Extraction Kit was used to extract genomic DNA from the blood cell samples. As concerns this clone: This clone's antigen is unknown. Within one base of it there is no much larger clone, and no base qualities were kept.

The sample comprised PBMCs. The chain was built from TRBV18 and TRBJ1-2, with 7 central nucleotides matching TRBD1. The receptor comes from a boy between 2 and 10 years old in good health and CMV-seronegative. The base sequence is TGTGCCAGCTCACGTGTTCCGACCCGGGACAGAGGCTATGGCTACACCTTC. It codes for CASSRVPTRDRGYGYTF.